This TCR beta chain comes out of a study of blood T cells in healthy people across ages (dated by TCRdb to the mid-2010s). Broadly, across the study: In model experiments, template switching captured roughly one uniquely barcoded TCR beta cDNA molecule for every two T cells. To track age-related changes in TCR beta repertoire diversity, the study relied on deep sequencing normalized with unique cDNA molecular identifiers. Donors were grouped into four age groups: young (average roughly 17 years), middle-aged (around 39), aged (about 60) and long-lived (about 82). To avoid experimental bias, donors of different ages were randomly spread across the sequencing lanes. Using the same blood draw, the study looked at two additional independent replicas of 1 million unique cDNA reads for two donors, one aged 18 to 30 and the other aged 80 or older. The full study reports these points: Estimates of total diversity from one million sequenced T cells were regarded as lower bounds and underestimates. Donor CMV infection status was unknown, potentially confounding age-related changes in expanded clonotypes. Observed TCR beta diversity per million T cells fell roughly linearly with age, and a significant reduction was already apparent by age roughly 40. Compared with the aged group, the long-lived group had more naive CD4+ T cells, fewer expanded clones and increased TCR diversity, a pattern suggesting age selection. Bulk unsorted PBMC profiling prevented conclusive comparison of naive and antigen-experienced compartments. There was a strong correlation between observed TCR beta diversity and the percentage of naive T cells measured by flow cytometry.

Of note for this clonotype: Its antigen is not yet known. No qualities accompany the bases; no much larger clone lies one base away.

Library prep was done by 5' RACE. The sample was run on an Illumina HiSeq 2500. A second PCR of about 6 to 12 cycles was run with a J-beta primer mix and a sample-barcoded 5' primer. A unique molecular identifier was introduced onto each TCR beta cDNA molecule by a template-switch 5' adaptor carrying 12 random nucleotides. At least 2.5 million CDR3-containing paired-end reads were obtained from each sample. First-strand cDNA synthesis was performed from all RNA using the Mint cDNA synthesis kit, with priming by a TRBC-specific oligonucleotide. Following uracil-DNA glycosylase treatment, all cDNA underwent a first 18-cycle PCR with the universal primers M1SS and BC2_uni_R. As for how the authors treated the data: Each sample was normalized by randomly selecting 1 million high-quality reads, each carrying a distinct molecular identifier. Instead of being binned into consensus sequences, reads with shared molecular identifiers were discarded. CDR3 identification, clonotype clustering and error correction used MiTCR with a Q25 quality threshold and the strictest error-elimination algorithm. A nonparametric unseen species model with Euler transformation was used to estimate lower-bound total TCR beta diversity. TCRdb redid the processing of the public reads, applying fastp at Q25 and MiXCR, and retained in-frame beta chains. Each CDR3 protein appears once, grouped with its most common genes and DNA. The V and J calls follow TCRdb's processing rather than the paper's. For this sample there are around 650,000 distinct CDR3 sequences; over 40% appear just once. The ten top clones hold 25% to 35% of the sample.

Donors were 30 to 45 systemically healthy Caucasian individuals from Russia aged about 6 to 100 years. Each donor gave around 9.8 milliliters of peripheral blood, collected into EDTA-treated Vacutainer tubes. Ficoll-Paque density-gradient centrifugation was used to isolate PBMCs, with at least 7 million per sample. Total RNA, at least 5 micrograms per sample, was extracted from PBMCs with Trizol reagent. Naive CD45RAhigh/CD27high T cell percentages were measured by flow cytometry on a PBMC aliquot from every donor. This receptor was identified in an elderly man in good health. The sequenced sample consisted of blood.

The CDR3 reads CASSPDGVTDTQYF. In nucleotide form, the sequence is TGTGCCAGCAGTCCGGATGGAGTCACAGATACGCAGTATTTT. The chain couples TRBV12-3 or TRBV12-4 to TRBJ2-3; no D segment can be confidently identified. At the junction V is shortened by 5 bases and J by 2 bases, with 11 bases in between. The CDR3 starts with the cysteine, ends with the phenylalanine, and has 14 residues. The retained sequence is limited to the CDR3, 42 bases, with the frame set at the first base.